Listed below are T cell receptor beta chains from one sample, sequenced in a study of blood T cell repertoires in COVID-19. Data came from immunoSEQ multiplex PCR; TCRdb stores just in-frame clones and leaves some out. The sample yields over 100,000 clones, approximately 84% seen once. Source material: peripheral blood. These receptors originate from a man in his forties with acute or convalescent COVID-19. Both conserved end residues are part of each CDR3. A D gene is named only where the DNA matches it firmly. A clone size is listed for some rows: how often the clone was seen (once, few, many), or a class if it is expanded.

clone_size | d_call | j_call | v_call | cdr3_length | cdr3_nt | cdr3_aa
- | - | TRBJ1-3 | TRBV19 | 14 | TGTGCCAGTAGTGTCACAGGGTCCGGAAACACCATATATTTT | CASSVTGSGNTIYF
- | - | TRBJ1-5 | TRBV6-5 | 15 | TGTGCCAGCAGTTATAAAAGGGAGCGCAATCAGCCCCAGCATTTT | CASSYKRERNQPQHF
- | - | TRBJ1-4 | TRBV28 | 14 | TGTGCCACCCGGACAGTTGCAACTAATGAAAAACTGTTTTTT | CATRTVATNEKLFF
- | TRBD2 | TRBJ2-5 | TRBV10-3 | 16 | TGTGCCATCAGTGTAGGACTAGCGGGGGGTACGGAGACCCAGTACTTC | CAISVGLAGGTETQYF
- | - | TRBJ2-2 | TRBV6-6 | 18 | TGTGCCAGCAGCCGACAGGCACTTTCAGACATCAACACCGGGGAGCTGTTTTTT | CASSRQALSDINTGELFF
few | - | TRBJ2-5 | TRBV24-1 | 14 | TGTGCCACCAGTGATTTGCAGGGGAGAGAGACCCAGTACTTC | CATSDLQGRETQYF
- | - | TRBJ2-7 | TRBV3-1/TRBV3-2 | 13 | TGTGCCAGCAGCCGGAGGGACGGCTACGAGCAGTACTTC | CASSRRDGYEQYF
once | TRBD1 | TRBJ2-7 | TRBV6-6 | 14 | TGTGCCAGCTTTGGCCGGGACAGGGCCTACGAGCAGTACTTC | CASFGRDRAYEQYF
few | - | TRBJ2-2 | TRBV12-3/TRBV12-4 | 12 | TGTGCCAGCAGATCGGAGTACGGGGAGCTGTTTTTT | CASRSEYGELFF
- | - | TRBJ1-6 | TRBV10-3 | 13 | TGTGCCATCAGTGGGCCGAATAATTCACCCCTCCACTTT | CAISGPNNSPLHF
- | - | TRBJ2-1 | TRBV4-3 | 12 | TGCGCCAGCAGCCCCGACAGGAATGAGCAGTTCTTC | CASSPDRNEQFF
- | - | TRBJ2-1 | TRBV13 | 15 | TGTGCCAGCAGCATATCCTGGACAGTTGGCAATGAGCAGTTCTTC | CASSISWTVGNEQFF
once | - | TRBJ2-5 | TRBV3-1/TRBV3-2 | 17 | TGTGCCAGCACCCCTCTGAGTGGGGGGAGACCCCAAGAGACCCAGTACTTC | CASTPLSGGRPQETQYF
- | - | TRBJ1-5 | TRBV6-6 | 13 | TGTGCCAGCAGTTTCCAGGACAATCAGCCCCAGCATTTT | CASSFQDNQPQHF
- | TRBD1 | TRBJ1-2 | TRBV9 | 14 | TGTGCCAGCAGCGTAGAGGCAGGGGGAGGTGGCTACACCTTC | CASSVEAGGGGYTF